These 14 T cell receptor beta chains came from one sample sequenced in a study of cytomegalovirus exposure and HLA in healthy donors. Primers for the PCR totalled 60 Vbeta and 13 Jbeta. The assay was immunoSEQ multiplex PCR, and TCRdb's table has in-frame clones only and misses some. The sample lists about 150,000 clones, about three quarters seen once, with about 10% in the top ten. Sequences were obtained from PBMCs. The source is a young man in good health and CMV-seropositive.

The rearrangement links TRBV19 to TRBJ2-1; possibly TRBD1 for D (7 bases). V gave up 3 bases and J gave up 4 bases, with 10 bases separating them. Looked up from germline, CDR1 is LNHDA and CDR2 is SQIVND (reference sequence). The CDR3 contains 14 residues. The CDR3 protein is CASSMGGQYNEQFF. The CDR3, as DNA: TGTGCCAGTAGTATGGGGGGACAGTACAATGAGCAGTTCTTC.

This rearrangement joins TRBV9 to TRBJ2-3, with TRBD2 matching 7 bases. After removal of 3 bases from V and 4 bases from J, the junction contained 5 bases not matched to a gene. This CDR3 spans 14 amino acids. CDR1 is SGDLS, CDR2 YYNGEE, per germline. The CDR3 DNA follows: TGTGCCAGCAGCGGAAACGGGAGGTCAGATACGCAGTATTTT. Protein: CASSGNGRSDTQYF.

V usage is TRBV28 and J usage is TRBJ1-2; D possibly corresponds to TRBD1 (5 bases). This CDR3 region has 12 residues. Germline CDR1 MDHEN, CDR2 SYDVKM. The V and J ends lost 4 bases and 7 bases respectively, with 10 bases between them. The CDR3 region has the DNA TGTGCCAGCAGTTCCCAGGGTACTGGCTACACCTTC. It yields the protein CASSSQGTGYTF.

The rearrangement uses TRBV27 and TRBJ2-6; the match to TRBD1 covers 10 bases. CDR1 and CDR2 from the germline V gene are MNHEY and SMNVEV (reference sequence). Trimming removed 4 bases from V and 0 bases from J; junction bases left unmatched: 6. The CDR3 totals 18 residues. The CDR3: CASSSRDRGLSGANVLTF. The CDR3, as DNA: TGTGCCAGCAGTTCCCGGGACAGGGGACTCTCTGGGGCCAACGTCCTGACTTTC.

The J gene is TRBJ2-1, the V gene TRBV5-1; D gene uncertain. V lost 1 base and J lost 5, with 16 bases in between. CDR1 SGHRS and CDR2 YFSETQ come from the germline V gene. The CDR3 sequence is 16 residues long. The DNA of the CDR3 is TGCGCCAGCAGCTTGAACGCCCCCTCGTCTAACAATGAGCAGTTCTTC. Its protein product is CASSLNAPSSNNEQFF.

The chain employs TRBV30 and TRBJ2-5, with 9 bases aligning to TRBD2. The CDR3 has 16 residues. The germline V gene encodes CDR1 GTSNPN and CDR2 SVGIG (reference sequence). J lost 4 bases, V lost 4 bases, and 13 bases had no gene match. The CDR3 DNA follows: TGTGCCTGGAAAGGTAGCGGGAGTACCCACCGAGAGACCCAGTACTTC. It codes for CAWKGSGSTHRETQYF.

This rearrangement joins TRBV28 to TRBJ1-5; possibly TRBD1 for D (6 bases). V was cut by 5 bases and J by 5 bases, with 10 bases left in between. This CDR3 region has 13 residues. Germline assignment: CDR1 MDHEN and CDR2 SYDVKM. The CDR3 sequence: CASSPGQYQPQHF. In DNA, the CDR3 is TGTGCCAGCAGTCCAGGACAGTATCAGCCCCAGCATTTT.

Worth noting for this clone: The sample holds other DNA sequences that translate to the same CDR3. The genes are TRBV5-1 and TRBJ2-7; D gene uncertain. V was cut by 4 bases and J by 4 bases, with 6 bases left in between. The CDR3 is made up of 11 amino acids. Germline V gene lookup returns CDR1 SGHRS and CDR2 YFSETQ. The CDR3, as DNA: TGCGCCAGCAGCCTAGGATACGAGCAGTACTTC. This gives the protein CASSLGYEQYF.

The V call is TRBV18, the J call TRBJ1-1; the D gene is possibly TRBD1 (6 bases). This CDR3 spans 17 amino acids. Per the germline V gene, CDR1 is KGHSH and CDR2 is LQKENI. The V end lost 0 bases, the J end lost 7 bases, and 21 bases lay between the germline ends. The CDR3 here is CASSPPKGGGWIGEAFF. The CDR3 DNA reads TGTGCCAGCTCACCACCGAAGGGTGGGGGCTGGATTGGTGAAGCTTTCTTT.

The chain recombines TRBV4-2 with TRBJ1-5; 9 positions match TRBD1. Losses at the gene ends were 1 base for V and 0 bases for J; bases not matched to a gene: 7. This CDR3 is 18 amino acids long. CDR1 is LGHNA and CDR2 is YNFKEQ in the germline V gene. The CDR3 DNA reads as TGTGCCAGCAGCCAAGCAGGACAGGGGACTGCTAGCAATCAGCCCCAGCATTTT. It translates to CASSQAGQGTASNQPQHF.

The chain links TRBV28 to TRBJ1-2; D is unclear. This CDR3 has 12 amino acids. V gave up 6 bases and J gave up 3 bases, with 8 bases separating them. The germline V gene has CDR1 MDHEN and CDR2 SYDVKM. CDR3 in amino acids: CASRPGYYGYTF. The CDR3 nucleotides are TGTGCCAGCAGGCCCGGGTACTATGGCTACACCTTC.

This clone was seen more than once but under ten times. The genes are TRBV30 and TRBJ1-2; no clear D. Germline lookup yields CDR1 GTSNPN and CDR2 SVGIG (reference sequence). This CDR3 spans 15 amino acids. Trimming took off 3 bases at V and 7 bases at J, with 21 bases between the two ends. CDR3 residues: CAWREAVGKAGGYTF. Written as DNA, the CDR3 is TGTGCCTGGAGGGAGGCAGTGGGAAAGGCGGGTGGCTACACCTTC.

The J gene is TRBJ1-2, the V gene TRBV5-1; 9 nucleotides match TRBD1. The CDR3 sequence is 18 residues long. Trimming took 3 bases from V and 6 from J; bases not matched to a gene: 18. CDR1 is SGHRS and CDR2 is YFSETQ in the germline V gene. CDR3 region: CASSWGRDRVFVLDGYTF. For the CDR3, the DNA is TGCGCCAGCAGCTGGGGGAGGGACAGGGTTTTTGTCTTGGATGGCTACACCTTC.

V usage is TRBV5-1 and J usage is TRBJ1-2; D unclear. The germline V gene has CDR1 SGHRS and CDR2 YFSETQ. Trimming took 0 bases from V and 4 from J, leaving 13 bases between them. This CDR3 contains 15 residues. CDR3 in amino acids: CASSLASDPLYGYTF. The CDR3, as DNA: TGCGCCAGCAGCTTGGCGAGCGACCCCCTCTATGGCTACACCTTC. Full variable domain (outside the CDR3, taken from reference TRBV5-1 and TRBJ1-2): KAGVTQTPRYLIKTRGQQVTLSCSPISGHRSVSWYQQTPGQGLQFLFEYFSETQRNKGNFPGRFSGRQFSNSRSEMNVSTLELGDSALYLCASSLASDPLYGYTFGSGTRLTVV.